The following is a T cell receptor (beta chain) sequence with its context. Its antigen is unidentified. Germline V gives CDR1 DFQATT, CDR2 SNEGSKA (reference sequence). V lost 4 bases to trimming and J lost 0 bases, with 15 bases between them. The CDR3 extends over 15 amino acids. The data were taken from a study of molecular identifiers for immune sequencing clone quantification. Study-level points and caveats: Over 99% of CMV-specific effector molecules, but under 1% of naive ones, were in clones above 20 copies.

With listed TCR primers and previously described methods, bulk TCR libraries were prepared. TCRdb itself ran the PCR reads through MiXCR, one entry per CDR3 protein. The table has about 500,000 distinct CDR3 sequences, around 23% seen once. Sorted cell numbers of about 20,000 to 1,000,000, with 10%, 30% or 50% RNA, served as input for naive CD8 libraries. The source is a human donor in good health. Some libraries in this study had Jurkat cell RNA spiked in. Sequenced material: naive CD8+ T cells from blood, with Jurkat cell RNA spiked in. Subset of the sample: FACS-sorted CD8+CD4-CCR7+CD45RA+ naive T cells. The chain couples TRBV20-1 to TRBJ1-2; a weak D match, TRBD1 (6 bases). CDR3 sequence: CSAKKPTGANYGYTF. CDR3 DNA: TGCAGTGCTAAGAAACCGACAGGAGCTAACTATGGCTACACCTTC.